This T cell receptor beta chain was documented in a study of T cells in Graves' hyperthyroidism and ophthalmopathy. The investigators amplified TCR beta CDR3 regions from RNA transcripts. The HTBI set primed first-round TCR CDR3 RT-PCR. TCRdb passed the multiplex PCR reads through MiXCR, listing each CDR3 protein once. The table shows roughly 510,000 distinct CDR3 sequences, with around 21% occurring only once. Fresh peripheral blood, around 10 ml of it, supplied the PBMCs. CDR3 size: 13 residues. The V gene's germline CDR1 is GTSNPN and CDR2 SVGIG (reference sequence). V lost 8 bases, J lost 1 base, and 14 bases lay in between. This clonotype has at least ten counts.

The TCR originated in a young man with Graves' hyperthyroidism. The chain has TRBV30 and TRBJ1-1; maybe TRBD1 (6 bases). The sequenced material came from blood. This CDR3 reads CAAVDRTNTEAFF. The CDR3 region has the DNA TGTGCCGCGGTTGACAGGACGAACACTGAAGCTTTCTTT.